A single sample is the source of the 32 T cell receptor beta chains below, sequenced in a study of blood T cells in healthy people across ages (dated by TCRdb to between 2014 and 2017). The receptor library was made with 5' RACE. Sequencing used an Illumina HiSeq 2500. A second roughly 6 to 12 cycle PCR used a sample-barcoded 5' primer and a J-beta primer mix. TCRdb trimmed the raw reads at Q25, called clones with MiXCR and kept productive beta chains. Each CDR3 protein appears once, grouped with its most common genes and DNA. This sample lists about 1,800,000 distinct CDR3 sequences; under 30% were detected once. The ten most abundant clones make up less than 9.5% of the sample. Sample: blood. The origin of the receptors is a woman aged 30 to 39 in good health.

The chain is built from TRBV5-1 and TRBJ1-1; the D gene is possibly TRBD1 (5 bases). The CDR3 is 15 residues long. Germline loops: CDR1 SGHRS, CDR2 YFSETQ. Trimming removed 1 base at V and 0 bases at J, with 10 bases between. The CDR3 sequence is CASSLPGMMNTEAFF. CDR3 sequence (DNA): TGCGCCAGCAGCTTGCCAGGGATGATGAACACTGAAGCTTTCTTT.

This clonotype has at least ten counts. J is TRBJ2-7 and V is TRBV4-3, with D perhaps TRBD1 (5 bases). Deletions cut 4 bases from V and 3 bases from J, with 16 bases between. The germline V gene encodes CDR1 LGHNA and CDR2 YSLEER. This CDR3 has 15 residues. The CDR3 spells CASSPGKGPGYEQYF. The DNA of the CDR3 is TGCGCCAGCAGCCCCGGAAAGGGGCCAGGCTACGAGCAGTACTTC.

In its sample, this clonotype was seen many times. The rearrangement joins TRBV7-9 to TRBJ2-1, with TRBD2 matching over 7 bases. Germline lookup yields CDR1 SEHNR and CDR2 FQNEAQ (reference sequence). The CDR3 extends over 15 amino acids. The ends lost 1 base at V and 4 bases at J; junction bases unmatched: 4. CDR3 sequence (DNA): TGTGCCAGCAGCTTAGTTCTAGCGGATTACAATGAGCAGTTCTTC. This sequence encodes CASSLVLADYNEQFF.

Only a few counts were recorded for this clonotype. The chain combines TRBV11-2 with TRBJ1-6; TRBD1 aligns across 7 bases. V lost 4 bases and J lost 6; bases outside the gene matches: 9. The CDR3 has 16 amino acids. The V gene's germline CDR1 is SGHAT and CDR2 FQNNGV. The CDR3 is CASSSAWTGTNSPLHF. CDR3 DNA sequence: TGTGCCAGCAGCTCCGCCTGGACAGGCACTAATTCACCCCTCCACTTT.

This clonotype turned up a few times. V is TRBV30 and J is TRBJ2-3, with D hard to call. The CDR3 is made up of 11 amino acids. Per the germline V gene, CDR1 is GTSNPN and CDR2 is SVGIG (reference sequence). Trimming took 2 bases from V and 2 from J, leaving 2 bases between them. The CDR3 region has the DNA TGTGCCTGGAGTCACACAGATACGCAGTATTTT. Encoded protein: CAWSHTDTQYF.

This chain joins TRBV30 and TRBJ1-1, with D uncertain. This CDR3 spans 14 amino acids. V shed 3 bases and J shed 0 bases, with 11 bases lying between them. In germline, CDR1 is GTSNPN, CDR2 SVGIG (reference sequence). In nucleotides, the CDR3 is TGTGCCTGGAGGACTGCCTATATGAACACTGAAGCTTTCTTT. It yields the protein CAWRTAYMNTEAFF.

This clonotype was seen many times. The J gene is TRBJ2-7, the V gene TRBV3-1; possible D gene TRBD2, 5 bases. This CDR3 is built from 12 residues. In germline, CDR1 is LGHDT, CDR2 YNNKEL (reference sequence). Trimming cost V 3 bases and J 7 bases, with 10 bases left between them. CDR3 nucleotides: TGTGCCAGCAGCCACTGGTCGGGGGAGCAGTACTTC. Protein product: CASSHWSGEQYF.

The chain carries TRBV4-1 and TRBJ1-1; D gene unclear. With 0 bases removed from V and 4 bases from J, the gap between germline ends came to 6 bases. CDR1 is MGHRA and CDR2 is YSYEKL in the germline V gene. The CDR3 totals 13 residues. The CDR3: CASSQDRFTEAFF. For the CDR3, the DNA is TGCGCCAGCAGCCAAGACAGATTCACTGAAGCTTTCTTT.

This clonotype was detected only a few times. The chain is built from TRBV30 and TRBJ1-2; tentatively, D is TRBD1 (5 bases). The CDR3 is 14 amino acids. V was trimmed by 3 bases and J by 5 bases, leaving 16 bases between them. The germline V gene has CDR1 GTSNPN and CDR2 SVGIG (reference sequence). The CDR3, as DNA: TGTGCCTGGAGCGGGACCGGCCTTTGGTATGGCTACACCTTC. It yields the protein CAWSGTGLWYGYTF.

The rearrangement joins TRBV6-4 to TRBJ1-3; D is unresolved. The CDR3 spans 15 residues. Germline assignment: CDR1 MRHNA and CDR2 SNTAGT. V was trimmed by 3 bases and J by 2 bases, leaving 11 bases between them. The CDR3, as DNA: TGTGCCAGCAGTGAAGAGGCCGGCCCTGGAAACACCATATATTTT. Encoded protein: CASSEEAGPGNTIYF.

This clonotype was seen only a few times. This sequence joins TRBV5-1 and TRBJ2-1, with unresolved D. Germline V gene data show CDR1 as SGHRS and CDR2 as YFSETQ. The CDR3 loop spans 13 amino acids. Trimming removed 4 bases from V and 8 bases from J, with 13 bases in between. The CDR3 is CASSELVGYEQFF. As DNA, the CDR3 is TGCGCCAGCAGCGAGCTAGTGGGGTATGAGCAGTTCTTC.

This clonotype was seen a handful of times. The J gene is TRBJ2-3, the V gene TRBV29-1; either TRBD1 or TRBD2 may fit D (5 bases each). Trimming left V 7 bases short and J 2 bases short, with 13 bases between. The germline CDR1 and CDR2 sequences are SQVTM and ANQGSEA. The CDR3 spans 13 residues. CDR3: CSASGRHTDTQYF. CDR3 DNA sequence: TGCAGCGCCTCGGGACGCCACACAGATACGCAGTATTTT.

V usage is TRBV28 and J usage is TRBJ1-4; TRBD1 aligns across 10 bases. Per germline, CDR1 MDHEN and CDR2 SYDVKM. This CDR3 is built from 14 residues. The V and J ends lost 6 bases and 8 bases, in that order; junction bases with no gene match: 6. CDR3 region: CASSGTGDGEKLFF. CDR3 nucleotide sequence: TGTGCCAGCAGCGGGACAGGGGATGGCGAAAAACTGTTTTTT. Full variable domain (missing parts from reference TRBV28 and TRBJ1-4): DVKVTQSSRYLVKRTGEKVFLECVQDMDHENMFWYRQDPGLGLRLIYFSYDVKMKEKGDIPEGYSVSREKKERFSLILESASTNQTSMYLCASSGTGDGEKLFFGSGTQLSVL.

The chain uses TRBV29-1 and TRBJ1-2; 8 bases match TRBD1. The CDR3 totals 15 residues. Germline CDR1 SQVTM, CDR2 ANQGSEA. After removal of 6 bases from V and 6 bases from J, the junction contained 15 bases not matched to a gene. CDR3 loop: CSVVRGSGGMHGYTF. The CDR3 DNA reads as TGCAGCGTCGTCAGGGGGTCAGGGGGCATGCATGGCTACACCTTC. Complete variable domain (other parts from reference TRBV29-1 and TRBJ1-2): SAVISQKPSRDICQRGTSLTIQCQVDSQVTMMFWYRQQPGQSLTLIATANQGSEATYESGFVIDKFPISRPNLTFSTLTVSNMSPEDSSIYLCSVVRGSGGMHGYTFGSGTRLTVV.

This clonotype appeared many times. The chain combines TRBV20-1 with TRBJ2-1; 10 nucleotides align to TRBD2. J gave up 4 bases and V 6 bases, and 6 bases lay outside the gene matches. The CDR3 sequence is 14 residues long. The germline V gene has CDR1 DFQATT and CDR2 SNEGSKA (reference sequence). The CDR3 protein is CSATRTSGYNEQFF. Written as DNA, the CDR3 is TGCAGTGCCACGAGGACTAGCGGTTACAATGAGCAGTTCTTC.

Many counts were recorded for this clonotype. This chain links TRBV6-6 with TRBJ2-7; 11 bases agree with TRBD2. Germline V gene sequence: CDR1 MNHNY, CDR2 SVGAGI (reference sequence). The V segment lost 2 bases and the J segment 0 bases; nucleotides outside the gene matches: 9. There are 18 residues in the CDR3. The CDR3 coding sequence is TGTGCCAGCAGTTACCATCCTAGCGGGGGGCCGAACTCCTACGAGCAGTACTTC. It yields the protein CASSYHPSGGPNSYEQYF.

This clonotype has ten or more counts. The gene calls are TRBV6-5 and TRBJ2-3; the match to TRBD2 covers 7 bases. V dropped 8 bases and J dropped 1; count of bases not matched to a gene: 6. Germline assignment: CDR1 MNHEY and CDR2 SVGAGI. The CDR3 length is 14 residues. The CDR3 nucleotides read TGTGCCAGCCGACTAAGCGGGGGCACAGATACGCAGTATTTT. Its protein product is CASRLSGGTDTQYF.

CDR3 sequence: CAGGLGETQFF. The CDR3 region has the DNA TGTGCCGGGGGACTCGGGGAGACCCAGTTCTTC. This chain uses TRBV19 with TRBJ2-1; D is possibly TRBD2 (6 bases). This CDR3 spans 11 amino acids. The V gene's germline CDR1 is LNHDA and CDR2 SQIVND (reference sequence). V lost 11 bases, J lost 13 bases, and 18 bases lay in between.

The chain carries TRBV20-1 and TRBJ2-1, with TRBD2 matching over 8 bases. The CDR3 runs 15 residues. J lost 7 bases, V lost 3 bases, and 11 bases had no gene match. Germline V CDR1 and CDR2: DFQATT, SNEGSKA (reference sequence). CDR3 loop: CSASPELAAGNEQFF. In DNA, the CDR3 is TGCAGTGCTAGCCCCGAACTAGCGGCGGGGAATGAGCAGTTCTTC.

The table lists this clonotype with a count of one. CDR3 nucleotides: TGTGCCAGCAGCCAAGCCTGGGCGGGCAATGAGCAGTTCTTC. Protein sequence: CASSQAWAGNEQFF. The chain couples TRBV3-1 to TRBJ2-1, with D perhaps matching TRBD2 (5 bases). V dropped 1 base and J dropped 6 bases, with 10 bases sitting between them. This CDR3 contains 14 residues. Germline loops: CDR1 LGHDT, CDR2 YNNKEL (reference sequence).

The table lists this clonotype with a few counts. J is TRBJ2-7 and V is TRBV9, with TRBD2 matching 11 bases. Germline CDR1 SGDLS, CDR2 YYNGEE. V dropped 2 bases and J dropped 3; count of bases not matched to a gene: 7. This CDR3 spans 16 amino acids. The CDR3 loop reads CASSVGSGGASYEQYF. The CDR3 DNA sequence: TGTGCCAGCAGCGTCGGTAGCGGGGGGGCGAGCTACGAGCAGTACTTC.

This clonotype was seen at least ten times. J is TRBJ1-2 and V is TRBV12-3 or TRBV12-4, with 7 bases lining up with TRBD1. The CDR3 runs to 12 residues. The V segment lost 8 bases and the J segment 5 bases; nucleotides outside the gene matches: 5. In DNA form, the CDR3 reads TGTGCCAGCGCCGCAGGGGGTTATGGCTACACCTTC. Its translation: CASAAGGYGYTF.

The V gene is TRBV24-1, the J gene TRBJ2-2, with 7 bases aligning to TRBD1. V was clipped by 5 bases and J by 4 bases; unmatched bases: 6. This CDR3 is built from 15 residues. Germline CDR1 and CDR2: KGHDR and SFDVKD. Here the CDR3 DNA reads TGTGCCACCAGTGGCCTCAACAGGGGCACCGGGGAGCTGTTTTTT. Protein product: CATSGLNRGTGELFF.

CDR3 coding DNA: TGTGCCAGCAGCCAGGAGGATAGACAGCCCCAGCATTTT. This codes for CASSQEDRQPQHF. The chain links TRBV2 to TRBJ1-5; D unclear. V lost 6 bases and J 7 bases, leaving 13 bases between the germline ends. This CDR3 region has 13 residues. Germline CDR1 and CDR2: SNHLY and FYNNEI. The full variable domain, with the rest looked up from reference TRBV2 and TRBJ1-5, is EPEVTQTPSHQVTQMGQEVILRCVPISNHLYFYWYRQILGQKVEFLVSFYNNEISEKSEIFDDQFSVERPDGSNFTLKIRSTKLEDSAMYFCASSQEDRQPQHFGDGTRLSIL.

This clonotype was found once. The CDR3, as DNA: TGCAGTGCCTCCTCGCCCTCGAGATCCTACAATGAGCAGTACTTC. Its protein product is CSASSPSRSYNEQYF. The V call is TRBV20-1, the J call TRBJ2-1; D is unresolved. The DNA end is a closer match to TRBJ2-7, so the J assignment may be wrong. CDR3 size: 15 residues. CDR1 is DFQATT and CDR2 is SNEGSKA in the germline V gene (reference sequence).

The chain links TRBV29-1 to TRBJ2-5; D tentatively reads TRBD1 or TRBD2 (6 bases each). The length of the CDR3 is 15 residues. The V gene lost 7 bases and the J gene lost 2 bases, with 20 bases spanning the gap. CDR1 and CDR2 from the germline V gene are SQVTM and ANQGSEA. CDR3 coding DNA: TGCAGCGCCAAGAGGGGGGCGCGAGGACAAGAGACCCAGTACTTC. Translated: CSAKRGARGQETQYF.

The chain carries TRBV29-1 and TRBJ2-1, with 8 bases that match TRBD2. In germline, CDR1 is SQVTM, CDR2 ANQGSEA. V trimming: 5 bases; J trimming: 6 bases; junction bases outside the gene matches: 9. The CDR3 contains 14 residues. CDR3 coding DNA: TGCAGCGTTTCCGGGACTAGAAGGGTCAATGAGCAGTTCTTC. Amino acid sequence: CSVSGTRRVNEQFF.

This clonotype was seen a single time. The chain is built from TRBV30 and TRBJ2-3; no clear D gene. This CDR3 contains 13 residues. Germline V gene lookup returns CDR1 GTSNPN and CDR2 SVGIG (reference sequence). Trimming stripped 4 bases from V and 8 bases from J, with 16 bases between. The CDR3 sequence: CAWNSLTDGTQYF. As DNA, the CDR3 is TGTGCCTGGAACTCCTTAACTGACGGTACGCAGTATTTT.

Comments on this clonotype: A clone one base away is much larger, so this may be a read error. The CDR3 region is CASSLYTLEGDERYF. In DNA, the CDR3 is TGTGCCAGCAGTTTGTATACTCTGGAAGGGGACGAGCGGTACTTC. V usage is TRBV12-3 or TRBV12-4 and J usage is TRBJ2-7, with D perhaps TRBD1 or TRBD2 (5 bases each). There are 15 residues in the CDR3.

The chain has TRBV20-1 and TRBJ2-7; D not certain. Trimming left V 6 bases short and J 6 bases short, with 18 bases between. CDR3 size: 13 residues. Germline V lookup: CDR1 DFQATT, CDR2 SNEGSKA (reference sequence). CDR3 region: CSASIVVPSEQYF. Written as DNA, the CDR3 is TGCAGTGCCAGCATAGTTGTCCCCTCCGAGCAGTACTTC.

This chain joins TRBV2 and TRBJ1-4; D perhaps matches TRBD1 (5 bases). The ends were cut back, 3 bases at V and 0 bases at J, with 8 bases in the middle. The CDR3 spans 15 residues. CDR1 SNHLY and CDR2 FYNNEI come from the germline V gene. DNA of the CDR3: TGTGCCAGCAGTGAGGGGGATACAACTAATGAAAAACTGTTTTTT. Translation: CASSEGDTTNEKLFF.

CDR3 DNA: TGTGCCAGCAGCGTAGGAGGACTAGTTTCAGGGGATACGCAGTATTTT. Encoded protein: CASSVGGLVSGDTQYF. This sequence joins TRBV9 and TRBJ2-3, with 7 bases matching TRBD2. J was trimmed by 6 bases and V by 0 bases; bases with no gene match: 10. Germline values: CDR1 SGDLS, CDR2 YYNGEE. The CDR3 has 16 amino acids.